This TCR beta chain originates from a study of T cell repertoires in cytomegalovirus infection. Study in general: Researchers turned to recently identified HLA-C-restricted CMV epitopes as well as well-studied HLA-B-restricted ones. Both a matching HLA type and CMV infection were indicated by public TCR beta signatures.

Whole-study findings and limits: CMV carriers having the relevant HLA were flagged by cumulative public TCR beta family frequency. HLA-C-restricted CMV-specific TCR beta clonotypes prevailed in the ex vivo response.

V lost 0 bases and J lost 8, with 14 bases in between. The CDR3 runs 15 residues. Germline values: CDR1 MNHEY, CDR2 SVGAGI. MiXCR, run by TCRdb on the reads, gives a single entry per CDR3 protein. The table shows 900,000 to 950,000 distinct CDR3 sequences, with around 30% occurring only once. Regarding this clonotype: Its target is unknown. A much larger clone differs by one base, so this may be a read error.

The TCR was taken from a human donor in good health (CMV status not recorded). Some clones in this sample may be carry-over from other donors' samples. The genes are TRBV6-5 and TRBJ2-1; D possibly corresponds to TRBD2 (6 bases). The sequenced sample was cultured CD8+ T cells from PBMCs, obtained from culture after CMV antigen stimulation. CDR3 sequence: CASSYSGGVVHEQFF. Here the CDR3 DNA reads TGTGCCAGCAGTTACTCGGGCGGGGTGGTCCATGAGCAGTTCTTC.